This T cell receptor (beta chain) was sequenced during a study of cytomegalovirus exposure and HLA in healthy donors. V lost 3 bases to trimming and J lost 5 bases; unmatched junction nucleotides: 10. The germline CDR1 and CDR2 sequences are KGHSH and LQKENI. This CDR3 has 17 residues. The PCR used 60 Vbeta and 13 Jbeta primers. The assay was immunoSEQ multiplex PCR, and TCRdb's table has in-frame clones only and misses some. The data hold approximately 100,000 clones, with 65% to 80% observed a single time. The sequenced material came from PBMCs. This chain joins TRBV18 and TRBJ1-6, with 7 bases aligning to TRBD1. This sequence was found in a female donor in good health and CMV-seronegative. The CDR3 is CASSPQKGTANNSPLHF. The CDR3, as DNA: TGTGCCAGCTCACCGCAAAAAGGGACAGCAAATAATTCACCCCTCCACTTT. The complete variable domain, with remaining parts taken from reference TRBV18 and TRBJ1-6, reads NAGVMQNPRHLVRRRGQEARLRCSPMKGHSHVYWYRQLPEEGLKFMVYLQKENIIDESGMPKERFSAEFPKEGPSILRIQQVVRGDSAAYFCASSPQKGTANNSPLHFGNGTRLTVT.